This T cell receptor beta chain appears in the sequencing data of a study of cytomegalovirus exposure and HLA in healthy donors. Study-level results: Later, TCR association rates were found to vary by HLA locus, highest for DRB1 and lowest for HLA-C.

Germline loops: CDR1 SGHTA, CDR2 FQGTGA. The CDR3 runs to 16 residues. Trimming took 4 bases from V and 0 from J, leaving 12 bases between them. The PCR used 60 Vbeta and 13 Jbeta primers. Here immunoSEQ multiplex PCR was the method, and the copy in TCRdb shows in-frame clones only, minus some. The table includes roughly 200,000 clones, 76% detected once. Regarding this clone: Its antigen remains unknown.

Healthy bone marrow donors supplied every sample. This TCR was recovered from a man younger than 30 in good health and CMV-seronegative. The J gene is TRBJ2-2, the V gene TRBV7-3, with D tentatively TRBD2 (6 bases). Material: PBMCs. CDR3: CASSSQPGANTGELFF. The CDR3 DNA reads as TGTGCCAGCAGCTCCCAACCGGGAGCGAACACCGGGGAGCTGTTTTTT. Supplemented by reference TRBV7-3 and TRBJ2-2, the full variable domain reads GAGVSQTPSNKVTEKGKYVELRCDPISGHTALYWYRQSLGQGPEFLIYFQGTGAADDSGLPNDRFFAVRPEGSVSTLKIQRTERGDSAVYLCASSSQPGANTGELFFGEGSRLTVL.